The 12 T cell receptor beta chains listed next were all sequenced from one sample in a study of shared clonotypes between healthy human individuals. The protocol was immunoSEQ multiplex PCR, while the TCRdb copy is restricted to in-frame clones and leaves out a portion. The table lists about 680,000 clones, about three quarters of them singletons. Sequencing was carried out using memory CD4+ T cells sorted from blood. Subset here: CD45RA-negative fraction. The receptors shown here come from a woman in her twenties or thirties in good health.

The V and J genes are TRBV6-6 and TRBJ1-2; TRBD1 aligns across 8 bases. The CDR3 loop spans 16 amino acids. Germline V lookup: CDR1 MNHNY, CDR2 SVGAGI (reference sequence). The V gene end was trimmed by 5 bases and the J gene end by 4 bases; junction bases not matched to a gene: 12. CDR3 in DNA: TGTGCCAGCAGTATCGTCGGACAGGGAAGAAGCTATGGCTACACCTTC. Translating it yields CASSIVGQGRSYGYTF.

The chain carries TRBV27 and TRBJ2-5; D might be TRBD1 or TRBD2, each matching 6 bases. The DNA end favors TRBJ2-7, so the J call may be wrong. Germline CDR1 reads MNHEY; CDR2 reads SMNVEV (reference sequence). The CDR3 runs to 15 residues. CDR3 protein: CASRRGGRNAYEQYF. CDR3 sequence (DNA): TGTGCCAGCAGAAGAGGGGGGCGGAATGCCTACGAGCAGTACTTC.

The J gene is TRBJ2-5, the V gene TRBV19; 9 nucleotides match TRBD2. Unmatched junction bases numbered 9, after V lost 2 bases and J lost 5 bases. Germline V CDR1 and CDR2: LNHDA, SQIVND (reference sequence). The CDR3 runs to 16 residues. CDR3 coding DNA: TGTGCCAGTAGTATACTCCCTCTAGCGGGAAGGGAGACCCAGTACTTC. Amino acids: CASSILPLAGRETQYF. The whole variable domain, filled in from reference TRBV19 and TRBJ2-5, reads DGGITQSPKYLFRKEGQNVTLSCEQNLNHDAMYWYRQDPGQGLRLIYYSQIVNDFQKGDIAEGYSVSREKKESFPLTVTSAQKNPTAFYLCASSILPLAGRETQYFGPGTRLLVL.

The chain uses TRBV4-2 and TRBJ2-5; D call uncertain. Germline lookup yields CDR1 LGHNA and CDR2 YNFKEQ. The CDR3 contains 15 residues. V lost 3 bases to trimming and J lost 5 bases, with 16 bases between them. CDR3 in DNA: TGTGCCAGCAGCCATCTGGAGTCTGAAAGGGAGACCCAGTACTTC. It is translated as CASSHLESERETQYF.

CDR3 protein: CASSQDRTRMNEQFF. The CDR3 bases are TGCGCCAGCAGCCAAGATCGGACTAGAATGAATGAGCAGTTCTTC. The chain links TRBV4-1 to TRBJ2-1, with 7 bases that match TRBD2. The V gene end was trimmed by 0 bases and the J gene end by 7 bases; junction bases not matched to a gene: 6. The CDR3 is 15 residues long. Germline V gives CDR1 MGHRA, CDR2 YSYEKL.

Remarks on this clone: The same CDR3 also results from other DNA sequences found in this sample. This chain links TRBV19 with TRBJ1-3, with unresolved D. CDR3 length equals 14 residues. The germline V gene encodes CDR1 LNHDA and CDR2 SQIVND (reference sequence). Trimming took off 7 bases at V and 1 base at J, with 11 bases between the two ends. In nucleotides, the CDR3 is TGTGCCAGTACTGGACGGAGGTCTGGAAACACCATATATTTT. Residues: CASTGRRSGNTIYF.

The chain links TRBV5-1 to TRBJ2-2, with TRBD1 matching over 9 bases. This CDR3 contains 16 residues. The J segment lost 5 bases and the V segment lost 0 bases, leaving 5 bases of the junction unmatched. The germline V gene encodes CDR1 SGHRS and CDR2 YFSETQ. As DNA, the CDR3 is TGCGCCAGCAGCTTGGAGTGGACAGGGGCTACCGGGGAGCTGTTTTTT. Translating it yields CASSLEWTGATGELFF.

In this sample, this clone turned up a few times. The chain has TRBV11-2 and TRBJ1-3, with 7 bases fitting TRBD1. V lost 5 bases, J lost 0 bases, and 4 bases stayed unmatched. CDR1 and CDR2 from the germline V gene are SGHAT and FQNNGV. The CDR3 is 15 amino acids. CDR3 protein: CASSQGTVSGNTIYF. The CDR3 DNA is TGTGCCAGCAGCCAAGGGACAGTCTCTGGAAACACCATATATTTT.

The chain links TRBV2 to TRBJ2-6; 10 bases map to TRBD1. The V gene end was trimmed by 11 bases and the J gene end by 4 bases; junction bases not matched to a gene: 8. Germline V CDR1 and CDR2: SNHLY, FYNNEI. The CDR3 is made up of 15 amino acids. CDR3 region: CAGGTGDSGANVLTF. In DNA form, the CDR3 reads TGTGCCGGCGGGACAGGGGATTCCGGGGCCAACGTCCTGACTTTC.

This clone was counted only a few times. The chain combines TRBV18 with TRBJ1-3, with D unresolved. V dropped 1 base and J dropped 4 bases, with 11 bases sitting between them. Germline V gene sequence: CDR1 KGHSH, CDR2 LQKENI. There are 15 residues in the CDR3. The CDR3: CASSPLRFNGNTIYF. The CDR3 coding sequence is TGTGCCAGCTCACCACTCAGGTTTAACGGAAACACCATATATTTT. The full variable domain, its missing parts supplied by reference TRBV18 and TRBJ1-3, is NAGVMQNPRHLVRRRGQEARLRCSPMKGHSHVYWYRQLPEEGLKFMVYLQKENIIDESGMPKERFSAEFPKEGPSILRIQQVVRGDSAAYFCASSPLRFNGNTIYFGEGSWLTVV.

This clone came up once. Different DNA sequences within this sample yield the same CDR3. In DNA form, the CDR3 reads TGCAGTGCCGGGAAGAACTACGAGCAGTACTTC. Its protein product is CSAGKNYEQYF. The chain carries TRBV20-1 and TRBJ2-7, with D possibly matching TRBD2 (5 bases). CDR1 DFQATT and CDR2 SNEGSKA come from the germline V gene (reference sequence). The CDR3 is made up of 11 amino acids. Between the trimmed V and J ends, which lost 6 bases and 3 bases, there was a span of 9 bases.

The chain couples TRBV28 to TRBJ2-3; the match to TRBD2 covers 7 bases. Germline V gene data show CDR1 as MDHEN and CDR2 as SYDVKM. This CDR3 contains 18 residues. The V and J ends lost 1 base and 0 bases, in that order; junction bases with no gene match: 10. The CDR3 loop reads CASSLFSPLADSTDTQYF. DNA for the CDR3: TGTGCCAGCAGTTTATTTTCCCCCCTAGCGGACAGCACAGATACGCAGTATTTT.